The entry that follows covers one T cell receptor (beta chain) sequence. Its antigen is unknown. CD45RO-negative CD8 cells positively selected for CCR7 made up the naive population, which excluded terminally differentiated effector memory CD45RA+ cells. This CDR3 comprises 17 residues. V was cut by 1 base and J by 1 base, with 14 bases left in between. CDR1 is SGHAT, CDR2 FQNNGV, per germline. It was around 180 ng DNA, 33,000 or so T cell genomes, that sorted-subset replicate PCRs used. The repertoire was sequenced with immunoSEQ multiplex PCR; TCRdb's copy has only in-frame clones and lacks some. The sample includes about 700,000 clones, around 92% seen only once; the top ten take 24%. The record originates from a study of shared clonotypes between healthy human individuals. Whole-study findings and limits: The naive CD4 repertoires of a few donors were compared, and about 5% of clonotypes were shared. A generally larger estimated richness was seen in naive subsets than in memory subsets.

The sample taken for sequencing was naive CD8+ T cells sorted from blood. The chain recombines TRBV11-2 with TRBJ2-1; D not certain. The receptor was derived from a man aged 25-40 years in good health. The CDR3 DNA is TGTGCCAGCAGCTTAGGTCCAGGTGACCTGTCCTACAATGAGCAGTTCTTC. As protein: CASSLGPGDLSYNEQFF.